This passage covers 10 T cell receptor beta chains from one sample sequenced in a study of T cells in Graves' hyperthyroidism and ophthalmopathy. Authors of the study amplified TCR beta CDR3 regions from RNA transcripts. Carried out on the TCR CDR3, a first-round RT-PCR used the HTBI primer set. TCRdb reanalysed the multiplex PCR reads using MiXCR and keeps one entry per CDR3 protein. The sample lists more than 500,000 distinct CDR3 sequences, around 15% seen once, with less than 4.5% in the top ten. The sample was blood. These receptors were obtained from a woman aged 25 to 39 with Graves' hyperthyroidism.

The chain uses TRBV15 and TRBJ1-6; D remains ambiguous. V was trimmed by 5 bases and J by 7 bases, leaving 9 bases between them. This CDR3 region has 13 residues. Germline V gene lookup returns CDR1 LNHNV and CDR2 YYDKDF (reference sequence). The CDR3 sequence is CATSAQRNSPLHF. CDR3 DNA: TGTGCCACCAGCGCGCAGAGGAATTCACCCCTCCACTTT.

There are many counts of this clonotype. The gene calls are TRBV7-2 and TRBJ2-7; possible D gene TRBD2, 5 bases. Trimming stripped 5 bases from V and 1 base from J, with 18 bases between. CDR3 size: 16 residues. Germline CDR1 and CDR2: SGHTA and FQGNSA. In nucleotides, the CDR3 is TGTGCCAGCAGCCAGGAGGCCGGAATACAATCCTACGAGCAGTACTTC. As protein: CASSQEAGIQSYEQYF.

This clonotype occurred many times. The CDR3 DNA sequence: TGTGCCAGCAGTTTAAGGACAGGGGGGTTTAGCAATCAGCCCCAGCATTTT. Its protein is CASSLRTGGFSNQPQHF. The chain is built from TRBV12-3 or TRBV12-4 and TRBJ1-5, with 10 positions matching TRBD1. Losses at the gene ends were 2 bases for V and 0 bases for J; bases not matched to a gene: 4. CDR3 length equals 17 residues.

The chain recombines TRBV30 with TRBJ2-3; TRBD1 agrees at 8 bases. Losses at the gene ends were 3 bases for V and 1 base for J; bases not matched to a gene: 0. Germline V gene sequence: CDR1 GTSNPN, CDR2 SVGIG (reference sequence). The CDR3 has 13 amino acids. As DNA, the CDR3 is TGTGCCTGGAGGGACAGGGGCACAGATACGCAGTATTTT. It codes for CAWRDRGTDTQYF.

This clonotype appeared many times. The chain uses TRBV6-2 or TRBV6-3 and TRBJ1-1; 7 nucleotides line up with TRBD1. Germline V lookup: CDR1 MNHEY, CDR2 SVGEGT. J lost 0 bases, V lost 2 bases, and 6 bases had no gene match. This CDR3 has 16 residues. CDR3 sequence: CASSYGRGSLNTEAFF. The CDR3 nucleotides are TGTGCCAGCAGTTACGGCAGGGGGTCCTTGAACACTGAAGCTTTCTTT.

Comment on this clonotype: This may stem from a read error, because a much larger clone lies one nucleotide away. This chain uses TRBV20-1 with TRBJ2-1, with D tentatively TRBD1 (6 bases). The V end was cut by 5 bases, the J end by 9 bases, with 20 bases between. The CDR3 loop spans 14 amino acids. Germline CDR1 and CDR2: DFQATT and SNEGSKA (reference sequence). DNA of the CDR3: TGCAGTGCTGGAGTCGCCTTAGGGGGTGGTGAGCAGTTCTTC. This gives the protein CSAGVALGGGEQFF.

This clonotype was counted many times. This chain uses TRBV28 with TRBJ1-3; D gene ambiguous. The V gene lost 7 bases and the J gene lost 2 bases, with 9 bases spanning the gap. Germline values: CDR1 MDHEN, CDR2 SYDVKM. The CDR3 extends over 13 amino acids. The CDR3 DNA is TGTGCCAGCAACCGAGGGACTGGAAACACCATATATTTT. Its protein product is CASNRGTGNTIYF. The whole variable domain, filled in from reference TRBV28 and TRBJ1-3, reads DVKVTQSSRYLVKRTGEKVFLECVQDMDHENMFWYRQDPGLGLRLIYFSYDVKMKEKGDIPEGYSVSREKKERFSLILESASTNQTSMYLCASNRGTGNTIYFGEGSWLTVV.

This clonotype was recorded at least ten times. The chain employs TRBV2 and TRBJ1-5, with D possibly matching TRBD1 (6 bases). V was pared by 6 bases and J by 6 bases, with 15 bases between. Germline CDR1 SNHLY, CDR2 FYNNEI. The CDR3 has 14 amino acids. CDR3 loop: CASRETGFRQPQHF. The CDR3 DNA reads TGTGCCAGCAGGGAAACAGGGTTCCGTCAGCCCCAGCATTTT. The variable domain in full, with the rest retrieved from reference TRBV2 and TRBJ1-5, is EPEVTQTPSHQVTQMGQEVILRCVPISNHLYFYWYRQILGQKVEFLVSFYNNEISEKSEIFDDQFSVERPDGSNFTLKIRSTKLEDSAMYFCASRETGFRQPQHFGDGTRLSIL.

This clonotype came up many times. The chain links TRBV2 to TRBJ1-4; the D is unclear. CDR1 and CDR2 from the germline V gene are SNHLY and FYNNEI. The V gene lost 6 bases and the J gene lost 6 bases, with 8 bases spanning the gap. The CDR3 has 12 residues. As DNA, the CDR3 is TGTGCCAGCAGAGAGTTTGATGAAAAACTGTTTTTT. It codes for CASREFDEKLFF.

This clonotype appeared many times. The chain employs TRBV6-1 and TRBJ2-1; TRBD2 matches 9 bases. The V gene's germline CDR1 is MNHNS and CDR2 SASEGT. V shed 7 bases, J shed 9 bases, and the junction held 13 bases outside the gene matches. The length of the CDR3 is 15 residues. The CDR3 nucleotides read TGTGCCAGCACGACCACGGGTAGCGGGAGCTTTGAGCAGTTCTTC. This encodes CASTTTGSGSFEQFF.